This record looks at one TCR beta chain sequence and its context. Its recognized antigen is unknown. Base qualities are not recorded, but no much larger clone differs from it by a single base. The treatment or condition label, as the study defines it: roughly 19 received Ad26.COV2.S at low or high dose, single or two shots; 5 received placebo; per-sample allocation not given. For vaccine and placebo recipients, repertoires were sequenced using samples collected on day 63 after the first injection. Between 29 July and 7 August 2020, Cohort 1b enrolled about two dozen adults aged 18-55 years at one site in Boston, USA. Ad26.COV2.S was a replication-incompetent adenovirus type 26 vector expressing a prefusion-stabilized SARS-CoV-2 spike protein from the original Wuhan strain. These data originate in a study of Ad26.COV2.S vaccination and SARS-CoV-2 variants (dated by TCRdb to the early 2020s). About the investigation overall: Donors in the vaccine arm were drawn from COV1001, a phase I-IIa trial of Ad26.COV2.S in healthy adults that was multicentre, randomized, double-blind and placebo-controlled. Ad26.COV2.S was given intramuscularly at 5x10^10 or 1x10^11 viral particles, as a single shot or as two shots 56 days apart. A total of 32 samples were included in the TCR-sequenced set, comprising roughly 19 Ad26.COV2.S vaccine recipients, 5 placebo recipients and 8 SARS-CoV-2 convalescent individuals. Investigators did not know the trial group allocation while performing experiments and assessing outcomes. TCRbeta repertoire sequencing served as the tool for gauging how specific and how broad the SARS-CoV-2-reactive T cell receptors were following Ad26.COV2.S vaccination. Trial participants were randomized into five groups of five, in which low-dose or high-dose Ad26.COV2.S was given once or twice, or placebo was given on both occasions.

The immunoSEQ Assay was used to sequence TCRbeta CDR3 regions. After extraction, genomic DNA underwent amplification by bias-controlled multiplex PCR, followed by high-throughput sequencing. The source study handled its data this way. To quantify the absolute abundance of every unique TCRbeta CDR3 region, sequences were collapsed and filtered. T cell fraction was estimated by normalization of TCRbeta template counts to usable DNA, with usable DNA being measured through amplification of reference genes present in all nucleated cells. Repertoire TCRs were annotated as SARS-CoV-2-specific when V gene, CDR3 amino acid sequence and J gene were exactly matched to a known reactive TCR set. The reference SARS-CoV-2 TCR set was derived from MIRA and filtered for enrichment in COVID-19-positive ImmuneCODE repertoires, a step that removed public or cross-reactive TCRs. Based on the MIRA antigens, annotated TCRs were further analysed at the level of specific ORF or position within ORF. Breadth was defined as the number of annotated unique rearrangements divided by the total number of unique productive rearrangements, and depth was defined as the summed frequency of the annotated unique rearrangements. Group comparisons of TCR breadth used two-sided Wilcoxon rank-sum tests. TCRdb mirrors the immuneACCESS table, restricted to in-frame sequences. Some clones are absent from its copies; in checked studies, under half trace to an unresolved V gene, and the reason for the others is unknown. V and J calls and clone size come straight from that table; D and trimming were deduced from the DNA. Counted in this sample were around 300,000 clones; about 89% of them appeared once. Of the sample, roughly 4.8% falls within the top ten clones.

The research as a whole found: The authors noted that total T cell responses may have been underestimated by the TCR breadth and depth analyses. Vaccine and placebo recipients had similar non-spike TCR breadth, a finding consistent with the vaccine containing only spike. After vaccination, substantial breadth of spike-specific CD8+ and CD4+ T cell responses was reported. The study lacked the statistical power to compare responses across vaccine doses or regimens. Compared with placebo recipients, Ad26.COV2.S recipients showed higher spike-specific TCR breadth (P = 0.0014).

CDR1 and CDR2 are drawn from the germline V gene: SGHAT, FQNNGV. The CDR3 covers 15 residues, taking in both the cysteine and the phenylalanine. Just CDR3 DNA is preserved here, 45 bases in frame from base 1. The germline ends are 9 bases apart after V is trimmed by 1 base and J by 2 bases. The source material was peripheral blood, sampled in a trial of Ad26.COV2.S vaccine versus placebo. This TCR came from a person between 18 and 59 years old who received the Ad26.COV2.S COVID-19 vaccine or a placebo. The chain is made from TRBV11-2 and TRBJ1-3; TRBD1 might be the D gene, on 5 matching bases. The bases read TGTGCCAGCAGCTTAGTTGGGGCGGCTGGAAACACCATATATTTT. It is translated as CASSLVGAAGNTIYF.